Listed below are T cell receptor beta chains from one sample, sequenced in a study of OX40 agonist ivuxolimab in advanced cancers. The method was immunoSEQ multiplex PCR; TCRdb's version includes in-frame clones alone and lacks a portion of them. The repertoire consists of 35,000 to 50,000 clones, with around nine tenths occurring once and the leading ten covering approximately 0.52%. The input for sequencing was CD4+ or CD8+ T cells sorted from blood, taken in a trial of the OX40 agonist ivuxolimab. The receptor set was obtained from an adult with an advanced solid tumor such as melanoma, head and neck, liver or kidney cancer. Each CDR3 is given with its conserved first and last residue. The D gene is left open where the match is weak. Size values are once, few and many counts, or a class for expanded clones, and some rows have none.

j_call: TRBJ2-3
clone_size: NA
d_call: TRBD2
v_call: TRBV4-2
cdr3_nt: TGTGCCAGCAGCATTAGCGGGGGGCGGACAGATACGCAGTATTTT
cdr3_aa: CASSISGGRTDTQYF

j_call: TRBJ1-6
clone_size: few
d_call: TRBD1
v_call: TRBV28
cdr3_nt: TGTGCCAGCAGGGTACAGGGGAGTTGGGGATCACCCCTCCACTTT
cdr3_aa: CASRVQGSWGSPLHF

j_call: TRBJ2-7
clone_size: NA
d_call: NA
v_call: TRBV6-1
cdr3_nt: TGTGCCAGCAGTGAAGCGCGGACGACCTTAACCTACGAGCAGTACTTC
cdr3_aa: CASSEARTTLTYEQYF

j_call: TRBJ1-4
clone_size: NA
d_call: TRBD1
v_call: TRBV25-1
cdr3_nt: TGTGCCAGCAGTGAAGACAGGGGTAATGAAAAACTGTTTTTT
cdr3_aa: CASSEDRGNEKLFF

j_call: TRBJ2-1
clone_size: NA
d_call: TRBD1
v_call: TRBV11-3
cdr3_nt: TGTGCCAGCAGCTCCCTGGGGACAGGGGGTTTGGGTGAGCAGTTCTTC
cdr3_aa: CASSSLGTGGLGEQFF

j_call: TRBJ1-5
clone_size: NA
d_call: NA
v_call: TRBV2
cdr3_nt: TGTGCCAGCAGTGAGGGCGGTACACAGCCCCAGCATTTT
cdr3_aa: CASSEGGTQPQHF

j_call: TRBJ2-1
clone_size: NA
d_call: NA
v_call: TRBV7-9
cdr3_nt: TGTGCCAGCAGCCCCGTCGGGTCCTACAATGAGCAGTTCTTC
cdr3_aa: CASSPVGSYNEQFF

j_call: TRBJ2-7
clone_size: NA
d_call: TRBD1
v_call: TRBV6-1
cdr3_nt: TGTGCCAGCAGCCGGGACAGGGGGCGCCACGAGCAGTACTTC
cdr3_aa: CASSRDRGRHEQYF

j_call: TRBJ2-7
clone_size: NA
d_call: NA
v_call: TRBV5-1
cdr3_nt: TGCGCCAGCAGCTTGGCCGAGGACGCCACTTTCGAGCAGTACTTC
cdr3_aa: CASSLAEDATFEQYF

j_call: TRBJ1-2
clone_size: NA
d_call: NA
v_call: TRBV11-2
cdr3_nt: TGTGCCAGCAGCTTAGGGACAGACAATGGCTACACCTTC
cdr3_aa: CASSLGTDNGYTF

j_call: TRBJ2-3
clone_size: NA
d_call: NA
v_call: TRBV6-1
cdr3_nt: TGTGCCAGCAGTGGGCCAGGGGTCGCCCCAAGCACAGATACGCAGTATTTT
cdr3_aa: CASSGPGVAPSTDTQYF

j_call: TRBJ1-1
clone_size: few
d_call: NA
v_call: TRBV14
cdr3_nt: TGTGCCAGCAGCCAAGATGTTAGGGATGAAGCTTTCTTT
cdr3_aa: CASSQDVRDEAFF

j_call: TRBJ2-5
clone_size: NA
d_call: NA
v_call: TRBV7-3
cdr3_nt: TGTGCCAGCAGCTCAACTAGAGAGGAGACCCAGTACTTC
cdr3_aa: CASSSTREETQYF

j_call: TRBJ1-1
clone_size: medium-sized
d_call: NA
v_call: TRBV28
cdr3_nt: TGTGCCAGCAGTTGGCAGGGAATGAACACTGAAGCTTTCTTT
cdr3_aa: CASSWQGMNTEAFF

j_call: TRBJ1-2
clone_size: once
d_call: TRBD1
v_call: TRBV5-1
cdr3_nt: TGCGCCAGCAGGCTCGGGACAGCCTATGGCTACACCTTC
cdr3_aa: CASRLGTAYGYTF

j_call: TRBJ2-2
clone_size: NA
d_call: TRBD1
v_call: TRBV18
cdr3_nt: TGTGCCAGCTCTCTCGGGACAGCTAACACCGGGGAGCTGTTTTTT
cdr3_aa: CASSLGTANTGELFF

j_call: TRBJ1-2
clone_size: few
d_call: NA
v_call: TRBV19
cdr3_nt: TGTGCCAGTAGTATGGGGGGTGAGGCCCCGTGGGACTACACCTTC
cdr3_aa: CASSMGGEAPWDYTF

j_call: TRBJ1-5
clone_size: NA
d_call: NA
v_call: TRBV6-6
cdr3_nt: TGTGCCAGCAGTTTGTCCGGACTCAATCAGCCCCAGCATTTT
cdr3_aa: CASSLSGLNQPQHF

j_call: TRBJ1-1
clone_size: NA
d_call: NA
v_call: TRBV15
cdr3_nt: TGTGCCACCAGCAGGGCGTCGGGAGTAACTGAAGCTTTCTTT
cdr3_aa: CATSRASGVTEAFF

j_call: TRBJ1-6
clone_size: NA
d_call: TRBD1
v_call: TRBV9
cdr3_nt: TGTGCCAGCAGCGGGGGACAGTCTAATTCACCCCTCCACTTT
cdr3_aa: CASSGGQSNSPLHF

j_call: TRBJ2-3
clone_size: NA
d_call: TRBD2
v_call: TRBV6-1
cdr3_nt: TGTGCCAGCAGTACCGGGGGGGATACGCAGTATTTT
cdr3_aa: CASSTGGDTQYF

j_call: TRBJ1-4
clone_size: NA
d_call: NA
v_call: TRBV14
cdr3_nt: TGTGCCAGCAGCCGCGGGACGTATGAAAAACTGTTTTTT
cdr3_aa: CASSRGTYEKLFF